This T cell receptor (beta chain) was captured in a study of Ad26.COV2.S vaccination and SARS-CoV-2 variants. Study background: Once or twice, 56 days apart, Ad26.COV2.S was delivered intramuscularly.

This clone has just one count. The target antigen is unknown. Treatment noted: over 15 received Ad26.COV2.S at low or high dose, single or two shots; several received placebo; per-sample allocation not given. Sample collection was performed on day 63 after the first vaccine or placebo injection. Cohort 1b enrolled adults aged 18-55 years in Boston. As its vector, the vaccine had Ad26, which expressed Wuhan-strain SARS-CoV-2 spike. Study-level results: Spike-specific TCR breadth was greater after Ad26.COV2.S than placebo.

Data came from immunoSEQ multiplex PCR; TCRdb stores just in-frame clones and leaves some out. The data show fewer than 400,000 clones, more than 85% seen once. The sample was peripheral blood, taken in a trial of Ad26.COV2.S vaccine versus placebo. This TCR was sampled from a person between 18 and 60 years old who received the Ad26.COV2.S COVID-19 vaccine or a placebo.

CDR3 residues: CASSFPGSYEQYF. Written as DNA, the CDR3 is TGTGCCAGCAGTTTTCCGGGTTCCTACGAGCAGTACTTC. The chain recombines TRBV6-6 with TRBJ2-7; D is undetermined. Trimming removed 4 bases from V and 1 base from J, with 8 bases in between. Germline V CDR1 and CDR2: MNHNY, SVGAGI (reference sequence). The CDR3 has 13 amino acids.